A selection of T cell receptor beta chains follows, all from one sample in a study of cytomegalovirus exposure and HLA in healthy donors. Produced via immunoSEQ multiplex PCR; TCRdb's table is partial and in-frame only. In the table there are about 200,000 clones, approximately 80% of which are singletons. Sequenced: PBMCs. Receptors originate from a man aged 40-49 years in good health and CMV-seronegative. CDR3s include the opening cysteine and the closing phenylalanine or tryptophan. A D gene is named only where the DNA matches it firmly.

CDR3aa	CDR3nt	v_gene	j_gene	d_gene	len
CASSPSGPGEKLFF	TGTGCCAGCTCACCTAGCGGGCCTGGGGAAAAACTGTTTTTT	TRBV18	TRBJ1-4	.	14
CASSPGTSSKTDTQYF	TGTGCCAGCAGCCCGGGGACTAGCAGTAAGACAGATACGCAGTATTTT	TRBV7-2	TRBJ2-3	TRBD2	16
CASSAGLAGILSWETQYF	TGTGCCAGCAGCGCCGGACTAGCGGGGATACTGAGTTGGGAGACCCAGTACTTC	TRBV7-8	TRBJ2-5	TRBD2	18
CSSSSGTAFEAFF	TGTTCCAGCAGTTCGGGAACAGCGTTTGAAGCTTTCTTT	TRBV7-9	TRBJ1-1	.	13
CAISSGANVLTF	TGTGCCATCTCCTCTGGGGCCAACGTCCTGACTTTC	TRBV6-5	TRBJ2-6	.	12
CATSGLDRGEQYF	TGTGCCACCAGCGGGTTGGACAGGGGCGAGCAGTACTTC	TRBV15	TRBJ2-7	TRBD1	13
CSVGGYRGGTNEKLFF	TGCAGCGTTGGCGGGTACAGGGGGGGGACTAATGAAAAACTGTTTTTT	TRBV29-1	TRBJ1-4	TRBD1	16
CASSLGVSGDQPQHF	TGCGCCAGCAGCTTGGGGGTCTCAGGTGATCAGCCCCAGCATTTT	TRBV5-1	TRBJ1-5	.	15
CASSQYRTGGDYGYTF	TGTGCCAGCAGTCAATATCGGACAGGGGGAGACTATGGCTACACCTTC	TRBV27	TRBJ1-2	TRBD1	16
CASRGAANMNTEAFF	TGTGCCAGCAGAGGGGCCGCGAACATGAACACTGAAGCTTTCTTT	TRBV2	TRBJ1-1	.	15
CASSLNGPPSYNEQFF	TGTGCCAGCAGCTTGAATGGCCCCCCATCCTACAATGAGCAGTTCTTC	TRBV5-4	TRBJ2-1	.	16
CASSRGQGETQYF	TGTGCCAGCAGCCGGGGACAGGGTGAGACCCAGTACTTC	TRBV5-5	TRBJ2-5	TRBD1	13
CAWSKQTQYF	TGTGCCTGGAGTAAACAAACGCAGTATTTT	TRBV30	TRBJ2-3	.	10
CASSQDLNRRGNTIYF	TGCGCCAGCAGCCAAGATTTGAACAGGAGAGGAAACACCATATATTTT	TRBV4-1	TRBJ1-3	.	16
CSVAGLAGKWYEQYF	TGCAGCGTCGCGGGACTAGCGGGGAAGTGGTACGAGCAGTACTTC	TRBV29-1	TRBJ2-7	TRBD2	15
CASHPPEHYNSPLHF	TGTGCCAGCCACCCTCCGGAGCACTATAATTCACCCCTCCACTTT	TRBV25-1	TRBJ1-6	.	15
CASSLGAGGISGYTF	TGTGCCAGCAGCTTGGGAGCAGGGGGTATTTCTGGCTACACCTTC	TRBV5-6	TRBJ1-2	TRBD1	15
CASSPGQRQETQYF	TGTGCCAGCTCACCGGGACAGCGACAAGAGACCCAGTACTTC	TRBV18	TRBJ2-5	TRBD1	14
CASNDRGLGTEAFF	TGTGCCAGCAACGACAGGGGGCTAGGCACTGAAGCTTTCTTT	TRBV6-1	TRBJ1-1	TRBD1	14